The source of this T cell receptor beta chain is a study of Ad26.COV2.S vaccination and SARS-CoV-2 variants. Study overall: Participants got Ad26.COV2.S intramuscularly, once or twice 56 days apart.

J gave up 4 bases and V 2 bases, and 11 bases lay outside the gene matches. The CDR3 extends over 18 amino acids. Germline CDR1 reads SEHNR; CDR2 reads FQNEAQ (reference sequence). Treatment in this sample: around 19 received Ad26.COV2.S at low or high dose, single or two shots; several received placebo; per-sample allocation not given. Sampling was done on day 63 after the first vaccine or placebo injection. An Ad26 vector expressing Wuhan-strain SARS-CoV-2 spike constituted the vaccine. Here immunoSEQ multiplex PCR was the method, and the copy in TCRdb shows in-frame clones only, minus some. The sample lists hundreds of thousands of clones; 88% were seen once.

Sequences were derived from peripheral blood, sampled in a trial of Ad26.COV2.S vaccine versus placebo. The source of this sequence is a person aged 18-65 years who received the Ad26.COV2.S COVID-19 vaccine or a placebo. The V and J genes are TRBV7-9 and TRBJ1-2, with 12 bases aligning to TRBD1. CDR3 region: CASSLSSGTGGGSYGYTF. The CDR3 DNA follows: TGTGCCAGCAGCTTATCGTCCGGGACAGGGGGCGGGAGCTATGGCTACACCTTC. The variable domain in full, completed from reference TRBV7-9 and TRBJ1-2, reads DTGVSQNPRHKITKRGQNVTFRCDPISEHNRLYWYRQTLGQGPEFLTYFQNEAQLEKSRLLSDRFSAERPKGSFSTLEIQRTEQGDSAMYLCASSLSSGTGGGSYGYTFGSGTRLTVV.